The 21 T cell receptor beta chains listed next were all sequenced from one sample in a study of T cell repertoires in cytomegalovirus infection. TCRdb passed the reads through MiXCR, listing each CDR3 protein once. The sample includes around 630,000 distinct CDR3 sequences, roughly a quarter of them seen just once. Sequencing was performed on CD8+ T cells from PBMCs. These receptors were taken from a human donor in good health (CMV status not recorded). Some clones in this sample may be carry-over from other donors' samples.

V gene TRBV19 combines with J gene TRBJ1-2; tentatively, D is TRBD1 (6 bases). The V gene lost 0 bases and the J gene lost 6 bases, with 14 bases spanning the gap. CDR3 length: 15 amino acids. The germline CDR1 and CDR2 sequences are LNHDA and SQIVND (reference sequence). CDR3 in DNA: TGTGCCAGTAGTATAGAGCTCTTCGACAGGAATGGCTACACCTTC. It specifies CASSIELFDRNGYTF.

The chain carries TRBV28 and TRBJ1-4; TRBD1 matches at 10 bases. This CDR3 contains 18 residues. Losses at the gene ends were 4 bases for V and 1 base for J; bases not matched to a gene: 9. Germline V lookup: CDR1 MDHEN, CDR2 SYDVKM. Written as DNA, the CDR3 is TGTGCCAGCAGTTCGCCGGGACAGGGGATATTAACTAATGAAAAACTGTTTTTT. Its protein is CASSSPGQGILTNEKLFF.

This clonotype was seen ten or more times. The CDR3 DNA sequence: TGTGCCAGCGGCGCCCACAGAACCTACGAGCAGTACGTC. As protein: CASGAHRTYEQYV. This chain uses TRBV28 with TRBJ2-7; D call uncertain. CDR3 length: 13 residues. CDR1 MDHEN and CDR2 SYDVKM come from the germline V gene. V was clipped by 8 bases and J by 2 bases, with 13 bases between them.

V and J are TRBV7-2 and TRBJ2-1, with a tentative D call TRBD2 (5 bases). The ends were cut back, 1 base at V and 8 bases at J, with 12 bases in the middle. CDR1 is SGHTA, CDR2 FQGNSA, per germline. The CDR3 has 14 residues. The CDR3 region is CASSLGLGGDEQFF. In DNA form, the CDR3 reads TGTGCCAGCAGCTTAGGGTTAGGAGGAGATGAGCAGTTCTTC.

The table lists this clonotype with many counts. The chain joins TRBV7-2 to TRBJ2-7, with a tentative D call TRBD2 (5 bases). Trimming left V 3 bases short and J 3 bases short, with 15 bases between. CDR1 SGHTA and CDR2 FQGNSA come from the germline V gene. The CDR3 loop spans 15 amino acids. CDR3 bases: TGTGCCAGCAGCTTGTTGGACTCTTCTAGCTACGAGCAGTACTTC. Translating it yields CASSLLDSSSYEQYF. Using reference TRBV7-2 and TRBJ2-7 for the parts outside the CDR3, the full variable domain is GAGVSQSPSNKVTEKGKDVELRCDPISGHTALYWYRQSLGQGLEFLIYFQGNSAPDKSGLPSDRFSAERTGGSVSTLTIQRTQQEDSAVYLCASSLLDSSSYEQYFGPGTRLTVT.

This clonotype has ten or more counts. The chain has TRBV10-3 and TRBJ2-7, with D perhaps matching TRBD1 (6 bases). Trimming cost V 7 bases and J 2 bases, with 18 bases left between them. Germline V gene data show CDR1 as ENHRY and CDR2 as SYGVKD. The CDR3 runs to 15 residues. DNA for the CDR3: TGTGCCATCACCCAAGAAGGGGGTTTCGCCTACGAGCAGTACTTC. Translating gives CAITQEGGFAYEQYF.

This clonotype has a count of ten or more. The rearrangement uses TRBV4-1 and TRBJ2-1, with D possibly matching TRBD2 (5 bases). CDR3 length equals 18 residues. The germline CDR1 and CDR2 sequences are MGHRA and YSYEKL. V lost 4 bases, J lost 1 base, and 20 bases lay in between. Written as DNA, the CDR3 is TGCGCCAGCAGCCCCCCAGGCGGGCACGAGGAATCCTACAATGAGCAGTTCTTC. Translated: CASSPPGGHEESYNEQFF.

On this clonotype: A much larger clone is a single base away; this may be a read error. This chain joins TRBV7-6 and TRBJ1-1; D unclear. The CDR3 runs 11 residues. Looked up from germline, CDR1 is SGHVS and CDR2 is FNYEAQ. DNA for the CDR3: TGTGTCAGCAGCCACGGACCGGAAGCTTTCTTT. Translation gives CVSSHGPEAFF.

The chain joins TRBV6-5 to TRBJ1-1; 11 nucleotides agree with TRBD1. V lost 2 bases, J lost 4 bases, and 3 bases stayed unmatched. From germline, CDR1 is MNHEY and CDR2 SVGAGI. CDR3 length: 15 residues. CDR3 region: CASSYGGQGATEAFF. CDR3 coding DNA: TGTGCCAGCAGTTACGGCGGACAGGGGGCCACTGAAGCTTTCTTT.

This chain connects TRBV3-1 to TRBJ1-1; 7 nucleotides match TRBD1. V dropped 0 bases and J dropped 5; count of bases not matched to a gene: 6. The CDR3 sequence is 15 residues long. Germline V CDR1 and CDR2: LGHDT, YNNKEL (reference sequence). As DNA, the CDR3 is TGTGCCAGCAGCCAAGATTCTCAGGGGGGGACTGAAGCTTTCTTT. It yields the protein CASSQDSQGGTEAFF.

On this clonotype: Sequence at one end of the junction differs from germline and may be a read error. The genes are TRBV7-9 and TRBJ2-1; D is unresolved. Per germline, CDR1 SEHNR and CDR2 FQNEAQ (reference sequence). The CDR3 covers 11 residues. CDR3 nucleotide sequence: TGTGCCGGCAGAGACACAGATGAGCAGTTCTTC. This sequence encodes CAGRDTDEQFF.

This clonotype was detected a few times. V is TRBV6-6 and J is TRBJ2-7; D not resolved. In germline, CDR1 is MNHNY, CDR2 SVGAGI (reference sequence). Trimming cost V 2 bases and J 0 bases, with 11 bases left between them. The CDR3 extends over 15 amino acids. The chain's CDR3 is CASSYGRGSSYEQYV. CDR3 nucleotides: TGTGCCAGCAGTTACGGGCGTGGATCCTCCTACGAGCAGTACGTC.

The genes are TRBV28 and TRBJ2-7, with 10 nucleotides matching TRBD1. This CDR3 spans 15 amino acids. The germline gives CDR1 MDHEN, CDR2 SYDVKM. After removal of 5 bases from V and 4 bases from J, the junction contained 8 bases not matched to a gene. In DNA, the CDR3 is TGTGCCAGCAGTAGCCGGGACAGGGGCACATACGAGCAGTACGTC. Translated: CASSSRDRGTYEQYV.

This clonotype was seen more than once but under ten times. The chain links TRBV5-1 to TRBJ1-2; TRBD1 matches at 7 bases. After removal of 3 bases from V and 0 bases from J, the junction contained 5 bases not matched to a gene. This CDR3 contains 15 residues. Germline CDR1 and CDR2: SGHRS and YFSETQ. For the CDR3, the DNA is TGCGCCAGCAGCTCGGACAGGTATACTAACTATGGCTACACCTTC. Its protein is CASSSDRYTNYGYTF.

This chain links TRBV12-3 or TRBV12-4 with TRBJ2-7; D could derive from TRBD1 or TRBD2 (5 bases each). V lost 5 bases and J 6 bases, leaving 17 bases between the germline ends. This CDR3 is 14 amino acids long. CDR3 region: CASSPEGYPSEQYF. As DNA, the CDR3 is TGTGCCAGCAGTCCCGAGGGGTACCCTAGCGAGCAGTACTTC.

CDR3 nucleotide sequence: TGTGCCAGCAGTTTCCCCGGGGGAGATACGCAGTATTTT. It specifies CASSFPGGDTQYF. The V gene is TRBV12-3 or TRBV12-4, the J gene TRBJ2-3; D possibly corresponds to TRBD2 (6 bases). This CDR3 has 13 amino acids. Trimming removed 3 bases at V and 5 bases at J, with 9 bases between.

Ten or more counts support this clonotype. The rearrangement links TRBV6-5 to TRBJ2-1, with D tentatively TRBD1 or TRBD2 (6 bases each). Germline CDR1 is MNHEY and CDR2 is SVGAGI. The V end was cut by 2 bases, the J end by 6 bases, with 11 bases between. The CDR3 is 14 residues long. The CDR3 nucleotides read TGTGCCAGCAGTTACGAGGGGGGTTTCAATGAGCAGTTCTTC. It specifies CASSYEGGFNEQFF.

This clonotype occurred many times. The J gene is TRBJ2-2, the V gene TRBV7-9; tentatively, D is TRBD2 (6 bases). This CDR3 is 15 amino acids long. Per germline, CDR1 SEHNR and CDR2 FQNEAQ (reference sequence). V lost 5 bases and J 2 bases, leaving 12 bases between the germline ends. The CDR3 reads CASSQRTTNTGELFF. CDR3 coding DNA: TGTGCCAGCAGCCAGCGGACTACCAACACCGGGGAGCTGTTTTTT.

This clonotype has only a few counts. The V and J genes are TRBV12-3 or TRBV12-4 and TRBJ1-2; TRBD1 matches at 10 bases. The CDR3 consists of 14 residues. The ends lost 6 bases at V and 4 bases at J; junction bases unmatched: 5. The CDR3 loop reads CASRQDRGVYGYTF. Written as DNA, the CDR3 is TGTGCCAGCAGACAGGACAGGGGGGTCTATGGCTACACCTTC.

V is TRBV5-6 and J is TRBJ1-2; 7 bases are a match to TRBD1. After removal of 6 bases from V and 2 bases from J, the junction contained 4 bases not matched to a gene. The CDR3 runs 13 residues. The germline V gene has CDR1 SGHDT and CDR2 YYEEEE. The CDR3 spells CASTSRGNYGYTF. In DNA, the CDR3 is TGTGCCAGCACTTCCAGGGGGAACTATGGCTACACCTTC.

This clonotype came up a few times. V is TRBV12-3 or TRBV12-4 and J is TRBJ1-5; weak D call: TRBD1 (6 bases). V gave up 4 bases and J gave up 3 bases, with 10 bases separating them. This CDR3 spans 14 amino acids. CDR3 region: CASSSSGANQPQHF. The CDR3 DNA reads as TGTGCCAGCAGTTCTTCAGGGGCCAATCAGCCCCAGCATTTT.